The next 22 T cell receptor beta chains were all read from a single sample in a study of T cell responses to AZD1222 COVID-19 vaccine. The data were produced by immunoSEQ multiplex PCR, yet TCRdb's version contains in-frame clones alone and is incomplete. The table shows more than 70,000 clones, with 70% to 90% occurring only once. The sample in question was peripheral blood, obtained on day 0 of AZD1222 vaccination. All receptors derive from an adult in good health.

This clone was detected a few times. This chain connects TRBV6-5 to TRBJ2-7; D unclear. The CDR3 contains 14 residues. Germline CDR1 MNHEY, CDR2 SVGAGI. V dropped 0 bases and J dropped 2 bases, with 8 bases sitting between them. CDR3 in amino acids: CASSYSAGTYEQYF. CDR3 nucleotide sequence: TGTGCCAGCAGTTACTCGGCAGGAACCTACGAGCAGTACTTC.

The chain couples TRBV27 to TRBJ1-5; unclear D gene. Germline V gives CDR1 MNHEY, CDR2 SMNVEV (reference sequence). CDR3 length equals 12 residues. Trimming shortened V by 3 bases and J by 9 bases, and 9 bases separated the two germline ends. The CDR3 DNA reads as TGTGCCAGCAGTTTTTTGGCGGGGCCCCAGCATTTT. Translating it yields CASSFLAGPQHF.

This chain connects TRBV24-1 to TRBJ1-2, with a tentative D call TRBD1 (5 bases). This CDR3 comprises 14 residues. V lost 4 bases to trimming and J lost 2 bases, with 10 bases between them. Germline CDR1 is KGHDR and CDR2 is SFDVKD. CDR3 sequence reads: CATSDQGRNYGYTF. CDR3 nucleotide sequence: TGTGCCACCAGTGACCAGGGACGGAACTATGGCTACACCTTC.

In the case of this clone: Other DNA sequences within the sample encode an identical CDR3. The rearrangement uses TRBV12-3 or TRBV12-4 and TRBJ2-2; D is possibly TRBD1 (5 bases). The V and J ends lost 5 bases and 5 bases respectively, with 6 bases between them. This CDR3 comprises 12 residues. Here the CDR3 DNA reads TGTGCCAGCAGTCAGGGAACCGGGGAGCTGTTTTTT. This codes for CASSQGTGELFF.

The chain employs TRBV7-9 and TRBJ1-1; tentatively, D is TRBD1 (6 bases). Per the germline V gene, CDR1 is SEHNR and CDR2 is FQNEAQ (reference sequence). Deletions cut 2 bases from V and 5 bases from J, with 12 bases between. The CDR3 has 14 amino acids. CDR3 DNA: TGTGCCAGCAGCTTACTAGGGGGGAGAACTGAAGCTTTCTTT. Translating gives CASSLLGGRTEAFF.

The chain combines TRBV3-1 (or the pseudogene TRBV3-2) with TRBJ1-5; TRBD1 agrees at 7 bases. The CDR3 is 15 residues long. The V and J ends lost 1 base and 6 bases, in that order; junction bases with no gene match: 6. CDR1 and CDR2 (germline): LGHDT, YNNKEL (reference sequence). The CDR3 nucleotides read TGTGCCAGCAGCCAAGGTGGGACAGAGGGTCAGCCCCAGCATTTT. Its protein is CASSQGGTEGQPQHF.

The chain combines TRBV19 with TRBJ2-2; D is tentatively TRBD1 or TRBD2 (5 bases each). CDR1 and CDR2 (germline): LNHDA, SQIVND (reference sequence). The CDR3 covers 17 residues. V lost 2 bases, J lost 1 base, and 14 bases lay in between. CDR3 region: CASSIMGDGMNTGELFF. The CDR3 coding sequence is TGTGCCAGTAGTATAATGGGGGACGGGATGAACACCGGGGAGCTGTTTTTT. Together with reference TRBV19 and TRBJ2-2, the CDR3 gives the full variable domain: DGGITQSPKYLFRKEGQNVTLSCEQNLNHDAMYWYRQDPGQGLRLIYYSQIVNDFQKGDIAEGYSVSREKKESFPLTVTSAQKNPTAFYLCASSIMGDGMNTGELFFGEGSRLTVL.

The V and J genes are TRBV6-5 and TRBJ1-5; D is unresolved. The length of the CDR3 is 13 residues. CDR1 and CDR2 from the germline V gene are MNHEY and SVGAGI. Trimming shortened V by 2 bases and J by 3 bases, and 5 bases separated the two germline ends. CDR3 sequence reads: CASSYRNNQPQHF. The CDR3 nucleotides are TGTGCCAGCAGTTACCGGAACAATCAGCCCCAGCATTTT.

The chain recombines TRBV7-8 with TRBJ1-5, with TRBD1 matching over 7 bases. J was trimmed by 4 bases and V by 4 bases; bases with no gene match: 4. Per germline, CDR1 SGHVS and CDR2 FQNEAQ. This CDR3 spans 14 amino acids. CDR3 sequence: CASSSGDRNQPQHF. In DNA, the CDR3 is TGTGCCAGCAGCTCTGGGGACAGAAATCAGCCCCAGCATTTT.

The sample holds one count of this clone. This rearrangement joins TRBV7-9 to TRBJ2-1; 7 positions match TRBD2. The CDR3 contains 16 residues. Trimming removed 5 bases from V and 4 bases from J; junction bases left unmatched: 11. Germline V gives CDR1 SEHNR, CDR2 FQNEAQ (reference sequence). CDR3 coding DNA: TGTGCCAGCAGCCCCCTGTCTAGCGGAGTTTACAATGAGCAGTTCTTC. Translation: CASSPLSSGVYNEQFF.

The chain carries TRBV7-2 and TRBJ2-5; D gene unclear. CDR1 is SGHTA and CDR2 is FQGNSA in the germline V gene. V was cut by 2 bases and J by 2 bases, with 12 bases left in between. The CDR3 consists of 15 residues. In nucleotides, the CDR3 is TGTGCCAGCAGCTTAAGGTTACAGATTCAAGAGACCCAGTACTTC. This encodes CASSLRLQIQETQYF.

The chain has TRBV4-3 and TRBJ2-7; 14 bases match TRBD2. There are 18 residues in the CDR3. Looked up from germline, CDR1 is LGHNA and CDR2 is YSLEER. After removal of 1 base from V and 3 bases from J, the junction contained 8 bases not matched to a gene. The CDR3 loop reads CASSQGPPGTSGSYEQYF. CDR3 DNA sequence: TGCGCCAGCAGCCAAGGTCCGCCTGGGACTAGCGGGAGCTACGAGCAGTACTTC.

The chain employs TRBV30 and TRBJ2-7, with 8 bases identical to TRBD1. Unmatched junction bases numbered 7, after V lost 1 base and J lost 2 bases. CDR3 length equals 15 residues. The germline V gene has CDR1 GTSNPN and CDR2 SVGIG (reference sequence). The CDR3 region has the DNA TGTGCCTGGAGTGGGGGACAGGTGAACACCTACGAGCAGTACTTC. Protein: CAWSGGQVNTYEQYF.

In DNA form, the CDR3 reads TGTGCCAGCAGTCAAAGGATCTATGGCTACACCTTC. It encodes CASSQRIYGYTF. The chain employs TRBV12-3 or TRBV12-4 and TRBJ1-2; D not resolved. CDR3 length equals 12 residues. The V gene lost 5 bases and the J gene lost 4 bases, with 8 bases spanning the gap.

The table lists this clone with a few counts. CDR3 nucleotides: TGTGCCAGCAGCTGGTCTATTCTTTTCTACGAGCAGTACTTC. This translates into CASSWSILFYEQYF. The genes are TRBV7-8 and TRBJ2-7; no definite D call. Deletions cut 4 bases from V and 3 bases from J, with 13 bases between. CDR3 size: 14 residues. CDR1 is SGHVS and CDR2 is FQNEAQ in the germline V gene.

The CDR3 spells CASSLVQTRWAGSGNTIYF. The CDR3 DNA is TGTGCCAGCAGCTTAGTCCAAACCCGATGGGCAGGCTCTGGAAACACCATATATTTT. This chain joins TRBV7-2 and TRBJ1-3; D is undetermined. CDR3 length equals 19 residues. Germline values: CDR1 SGHTA, CDR2 FQGNSA. V lost 1 base to trimming and J lost 0 bases, with 19 bases between them.

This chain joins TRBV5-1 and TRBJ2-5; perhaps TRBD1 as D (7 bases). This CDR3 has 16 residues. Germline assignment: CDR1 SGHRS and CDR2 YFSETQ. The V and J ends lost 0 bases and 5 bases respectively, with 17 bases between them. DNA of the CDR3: TGCGCCAGCAGCTTGGCGGGACAGCGGGCCGGGGAGACCCAGTACTTC. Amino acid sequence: CASSLAGQRAGETQYF.

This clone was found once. CDR3 protein: CASSQPVQGTEAFF. CDR3 coding DNA: TGCGCCAGCAGCCAACCAGTACAGGGCACTGAAGCTTTCTTT. The chain has TRBV4-1 and TRBJ1-1; D might be TRBD1 (6 bases). Trimming took 2 bases from V and 4 from J, leaving 11 bases between them. The germline V gene encodes CDR1 MGHRA and CDR2 YSYEKL. The CDR3 is 14 amino acids.

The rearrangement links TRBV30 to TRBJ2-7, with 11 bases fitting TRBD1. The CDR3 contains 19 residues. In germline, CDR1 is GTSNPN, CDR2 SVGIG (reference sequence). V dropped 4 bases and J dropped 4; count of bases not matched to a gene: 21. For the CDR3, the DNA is TGTGCCTGGACCCCGCCCCCCGGACAGGGGGCTGGGATTGGGTACGAGCAGTACTTC. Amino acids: CAWTPPPGQGAGIGYEQYF.

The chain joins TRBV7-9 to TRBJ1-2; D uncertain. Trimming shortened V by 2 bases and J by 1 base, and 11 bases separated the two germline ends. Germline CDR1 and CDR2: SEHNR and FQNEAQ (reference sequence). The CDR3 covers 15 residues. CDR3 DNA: TGTGCCAGCAGCTTAAGTAACGGGGTTAACTATGGCTACACCTTC. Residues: CASSLSNGVNYGYTF.

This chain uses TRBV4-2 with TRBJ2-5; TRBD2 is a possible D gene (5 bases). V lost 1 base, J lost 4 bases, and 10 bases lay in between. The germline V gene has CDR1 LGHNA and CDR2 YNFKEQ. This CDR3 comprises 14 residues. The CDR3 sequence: CASSQGIAGETQYF. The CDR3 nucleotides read TGTGCCAGCAGCCAAGGGATCGCGGGAGAGACCCAGTACTTC.

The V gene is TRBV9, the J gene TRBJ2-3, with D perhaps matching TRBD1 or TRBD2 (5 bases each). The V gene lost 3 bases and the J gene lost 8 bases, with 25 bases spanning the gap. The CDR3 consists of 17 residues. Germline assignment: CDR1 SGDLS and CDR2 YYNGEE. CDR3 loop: CASSDDSAGLAATTQYF. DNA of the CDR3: TGTGCCAGCAGCGATGACAGCGCCGGTCTAGCCGCGACTACGCAGTATTTT.